This section outlines one T cell receptor (beta chain) sequence together with its context. What it recognizes is unknown. Whole-study findings and limits: Whole repertoires were not studied in the larger cohort, only one V-J beta rearrangement.

A single record per CDR3 protein comes from TCRdb applying MiXCR to the 5' RACE reads. In the table there are about 8,900 distinct CDR3 sequences, around 28% of which are singletons. Trimming pared 7 bases from V and 3 bases from J, leaving 31 bases between. The CDR3 is made up of 20 amino acids. The receptor was derived from a female donor with breast cancer. The chain joins TRBV12-3 or TRBV12-4 to TRBJ2-1; no firm D call. Sequencing used naive CD4+ T cells sorted from a lymph node. Subset given: naive CD4+ T cells, CD4+CD45RA+CD25-. The CDR3 DNA reads TGTGCCAGCAAGAGCCGGGCCGCCCCTTTCACTAACTATGGCTACAATGAGCAGTTCTTC. Protein product: CASKSRAAPFTNYGYNEQFF.